Reported below is one TCR beta chain. The antigen is undetermined. These data come from a study of cytomegalovirus exposure and HLA in healthy donors. Study-level findings and limits: A later analysis reported that several of the most significant clusters appeared to be linked to common viral pathogens, among them Epstein-Barr virus.

Germline-derived CDR1 and CDR2 are MNHNY and SVGAGI (reference sequence). The CDR3 is made up of 14 amino acids. Trimming took off 7 bases at V and 0 bases at J, with 11 bases between the two ends. Researchers ran the PCR with 60 Vbeta and 13 Jbeta primers. Method: immunoSEQ multiplex PCR; TCRdb's copy keeps in-frame clones and lacks some. The profile shows about 140,000 clones, approximately 82% of them singletons. Material for sequencing was PBMCs. This TCR was recovered from a woman aged 55-75 years in good health and CMV-seropositive. The rearrangement joins TRBV6-6 to TRBJ2-3; D is undetermined. CDR3 DNA sequence: TGTGCCAGCACCTACGGGTCTAGCACAGATACGCAGTATTTT. This gives the protein CASTYGSSTDTQYF.